This TCR beta chain came from a study of cytomegalovirus exposure and HLA in healthy donors. The CDR3 spans 13 residues. Germline CDR1 and CDR2: SGDLS and YYNGEE. Trimming stripped 0 bases from V and 6 bases from J, with 10 bases between. PCR primers comprised 60 Vbeta and 13 Jbeta primers. Profiled with immunoSEQ multiplex PCR; TCRdb holds only in-frame clones, not every one. This table has 100,000 to 150,000 clones, 60% to 80% appearing once. Sequencing was done on a sample of PBMCs. The receptor comes from a male donor in good health and CMV-seronegative. The J gene is TRBJ2-7, the V gene TRBV9; D is possibly TRBD1 (6 bases). As DNA, the CDR3 is TGTGCCAGCAGCGTAGGGGTAGGGGGCGAGCAGTACTTC. Translated: CASSVGVGGEQYF.